There are a few counts of the clone carrying this T cell receptor (beta chain). Its antigen is undetermined. This entry is derived from a study of post-analysis software for immune sequencing data. The wider study: Included courses were relapsing-remitting and secondary progressive multiple sclerosis; progressive-relapsing multiple sclerosis was also included.

Unique-molecular-identifier-tagged TCR beta cDNA libraries were used. T cells numbering roughly 1 to 11 million yielded cDNA molecules that totaled approximately 500,000. Each CDR3 protein is one row after TCRdb ran MiXCR on the PCR reads. The data contain under 900,000 distinct CDR3 sequences, around 50% of them singletons. Notes on the study in general: Strong co-clustering by F measure linked samples that shared a preparation batch. Among multiple sclerosis patients, normalized Chao1 diversity was significantly below that of controls.

Specimen: blood. This sequence originates from a girl between 10 and 17 years old with multiple sclerosis.

CDR3 residues: CASSQPSRDFLMNTEAFF. CDR3 DNA: TGCGCCAGCAGCCAACCATCCCGGGACTTTCTAATGAACACTGAAGCTTTCTTT. The genes are TRBV4-1 and TRBJ1-1, with D perhaps TRBD1 (5 bases). Looked up from germline, CDR1 is MGHRA and CDR2 is YSYEKL. Trimming shortened V by 2 bases and J by 0 bases, and 19 bases separated the two germline ends. The CDR3 loop spans 18 amino acids.